This entry lists 4 T cell receptor beta chains sequenced from one sample in a study of HIV-infected patients and healthy controls. Whole blood was used without fractionation, so all unsorted peripheral T cells were included. Reverse transcription used around 480 ng RNA and constant-region primers for alpha and beta. Using multiplexing indices, alpha and beta chain libraries were generated apart by chain-specific third strand synthesis. TCRdb analysed the 5' RACE reads with MiXCR anew, one entry per CDR3 protein. Seen here are roughly 17,000 distinct CDR3 sequences, about 5% observed once, and the top ten hold 1.9%. Sequences were obtained from blood. The receptors stem from an adult in good health.

This clonotype has a count of ten or more. This sequence joins TRBV7-9 and TRBJ1-5; 9 bases fit TRBD1. Per the germline V gene, CDR1 is SEHNR and CDR2 is FQNEAQ (reference sequence). V lost 4 bases to trimming and J lost 1 base; unmatched junction nucleotides: 2. The CDR3 is made up of 15 amino acids. Here the CDR3 DNA reads TGTGCCAGCAGCTGGGGGACAGGGAGCAATCAGCCCCAGCATTTT. It is translated as CASSWGTGSNQPQHF. The full variable domain, in which reference TRBV7-9 and TRBJ1-5 provide the parts outside the CDR3, is DTGVSQNPRHKITKRGQNVTFRCDPISEHNRLYWYRQTLGQGPEFLTYFQNEAQLEKSRLLSDRFSAERPKGSFSTLEIQRTEQGDSAMYLCASSWGTGSNQPQHFGDGTRLSIL.

There are many counts of this clonotype. The chain is built from TRBV20-1 and TRBJ2-5, with D possibly being TRBD2 (6 bases). Germline lookup yields CDR1 DFQATT and CDR2 SNEGSKA (reference sequence). Between the trimmed V and J ends, which lost 3 bases and 0 bases, there was a span of 17 bases. CDR3 length: 16 amino acids. CDR3 residues: CSAREFIGGNQETQYF. CDR3 bases: TGCAGTGCTAGGGAATTTATCGGGGGAAACCAAGAGACCCAGTACTTC.

This clonotype has ten or more counts. The rearrangement links TRBV20-1 to TRBJ2-5, with D possibly matching TRBD2 (7 bases). Germline CDR1 DFQATT, CDR2 SNEGSKA (reference sequence). CDR3 length: 16 amino acids. V lost 0 bases and J 5 bases, leaving 19 bases between the germline ends. This CDR3 is CSARDPRTRGGETQYF. In DNA form, the CDR3 reads TGCAGTGCTAGAGACCCCCGGACTAGGGGGGGCGAGACCCAGTACTTC.

This clonotype was seen many times. This chain uses TRBV5-1 with TRBJ1-5, with 7 bases aligning to TRBD1. The CDR3 sequence is 15 residues long. After removal of 0 bases from V and 4 bases from J, the junction contained 4 bases not matched to a gene. CDR1 and CDR2 (germline): SGHRS, YFSETQ. The CDR3 spells CASSLAGGGNQPQHF. The CDR3 nucleotides are TGCGCCAGCAGCTTGGCAGGGGGTGGAAATCAGCCCCAGCATTTT.